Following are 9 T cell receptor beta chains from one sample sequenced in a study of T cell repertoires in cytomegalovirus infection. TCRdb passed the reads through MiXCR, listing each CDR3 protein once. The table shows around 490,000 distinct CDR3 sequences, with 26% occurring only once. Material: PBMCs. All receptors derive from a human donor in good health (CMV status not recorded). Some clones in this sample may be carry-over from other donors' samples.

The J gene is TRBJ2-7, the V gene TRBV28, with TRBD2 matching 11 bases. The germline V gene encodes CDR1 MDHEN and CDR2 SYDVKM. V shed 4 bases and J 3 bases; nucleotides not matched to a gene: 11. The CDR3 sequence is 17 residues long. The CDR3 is CASSSLNLAGGLYEQYF. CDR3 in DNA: TGTGCCAGCAGTTCTCTGAATCTAGCGGGAGGCCTCTACGAGCAGTACTTC.

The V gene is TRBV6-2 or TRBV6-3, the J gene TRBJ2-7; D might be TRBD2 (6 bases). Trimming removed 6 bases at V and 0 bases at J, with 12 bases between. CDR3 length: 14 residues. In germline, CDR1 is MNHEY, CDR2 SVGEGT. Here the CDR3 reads CASSKGGSSYEQYV. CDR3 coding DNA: TGTGCCAGCAGCAAGGGAGGTAGCTCCTACGAGCAGTACGTC.

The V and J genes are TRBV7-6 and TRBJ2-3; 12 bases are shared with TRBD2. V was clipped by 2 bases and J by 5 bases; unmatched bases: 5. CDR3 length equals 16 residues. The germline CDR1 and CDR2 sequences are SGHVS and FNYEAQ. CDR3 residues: CASSLKTSGSGDTQYF. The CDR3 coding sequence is TGTGCCAGCAGCTTAAAGACTAGCGGGAGCGGAGATACGCAGTATTTT. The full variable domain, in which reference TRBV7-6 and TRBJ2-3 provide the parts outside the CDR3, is GAGVSQSPRYKVTKRGQDVALRCDPISGHVSLYWYRQALGQGPEFLTYFNYEAQQDKSGLPNDRFSAERPEGSISTLTIQRTEQRDSAMYRCASSLKTSGSGDTQYFGPGTRLTVL.

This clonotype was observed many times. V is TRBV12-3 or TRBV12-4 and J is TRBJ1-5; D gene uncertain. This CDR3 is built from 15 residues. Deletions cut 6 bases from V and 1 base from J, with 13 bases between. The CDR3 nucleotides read TGTGCCAGCAGCCAAATGGCGGGGAGCAATCAGCCCCAGCATTTT. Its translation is CASSQMAGSNQPQHF.

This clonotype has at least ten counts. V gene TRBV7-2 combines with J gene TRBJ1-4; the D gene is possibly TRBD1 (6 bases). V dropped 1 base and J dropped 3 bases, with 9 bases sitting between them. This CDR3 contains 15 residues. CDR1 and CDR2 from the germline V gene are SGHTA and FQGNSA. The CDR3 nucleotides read TGTGCCAGCAGCTTAGTGGGGGGCTCTAATGAAAAACTGTTTTTT. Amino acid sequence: CASSLVGGSNEKLFF.

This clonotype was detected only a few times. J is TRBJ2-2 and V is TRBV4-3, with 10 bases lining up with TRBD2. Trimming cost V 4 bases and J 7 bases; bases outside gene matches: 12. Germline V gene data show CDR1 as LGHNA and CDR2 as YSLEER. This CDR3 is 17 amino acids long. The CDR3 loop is CASSRVLAGGEIGELFF. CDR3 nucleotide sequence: TGCGCCAGCAGCCGCGTTTTAGCGGGAGGTGAAATCGGGGAGCTGTTTTTT.

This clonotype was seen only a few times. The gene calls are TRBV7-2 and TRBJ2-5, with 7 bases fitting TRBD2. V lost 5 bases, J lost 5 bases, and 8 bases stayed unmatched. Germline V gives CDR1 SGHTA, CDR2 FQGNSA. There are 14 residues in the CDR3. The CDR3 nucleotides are TGTGCCAGCAGCCCTAGCGGAGAAGGGGAGACCCAGTACTTC. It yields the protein CASSPSGEGETQYF.

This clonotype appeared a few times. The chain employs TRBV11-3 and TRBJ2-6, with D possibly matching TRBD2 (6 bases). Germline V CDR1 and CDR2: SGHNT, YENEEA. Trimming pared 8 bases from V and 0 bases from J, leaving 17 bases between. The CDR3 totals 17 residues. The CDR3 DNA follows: TGTGCCAGCCATAGCGGCACTATGAGCTCTGGGGCCAACGTCCTGACTTTC. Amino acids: CASHSGTMSSGANVLTF. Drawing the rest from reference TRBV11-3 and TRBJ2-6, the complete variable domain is EAGVVQSPRYKIIEKKQPVAFWCNPISGHNTLYWYLQNLGQGPELLIRYENEEAVDDSQLPKDRFSAERLKGVDSTLKIQPAELGDSAVYLCASHSGTMSSGANVLTFGAGSRLTVL.

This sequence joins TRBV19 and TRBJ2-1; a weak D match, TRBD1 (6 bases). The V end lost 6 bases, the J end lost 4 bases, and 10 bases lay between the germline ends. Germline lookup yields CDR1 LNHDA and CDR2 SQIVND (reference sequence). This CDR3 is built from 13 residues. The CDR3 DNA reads TGTGCCAGTAGACTAGGACAGTACAATGAGCAGTTCTTC. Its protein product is CASRLGQYNEQFF.